This T cell receptor beta chain came from a study of T-cell reconstitution after alpha-beta-depleted transplantation in children. Germline V CDR1 and CDR2: MGHRA, YSYEKL. The CDR3 extends over 17 amino acids. V lost 0 bases, J lost 4 bases, and 17 bases lay in between. During its preparation, the TCRbeta library received unique molecular identifiers. TCRdb used MiXCR to reprocess the PCR reads, holding one entry per CDR3 protein. In the table there are around 370,000 distinct CDR3 sequences, under 13% of which are singletons. The clonotype comes from a human donor who donated a stem cell graft to a child with acute lymphoblastic leukemia. The J gene is TRBJ2-3, the V gene TRBV4-1, with TRBD1 as a possible D gene (6 bases). Sequenced here: PBMCs from the stem cell graft donor, sampled from the stem cell graft. The CDR3 coding sequence is TGCGCCAGCAGCCAAGATTCGTCAGGGGCGACGGCAGATACGCAGTATTTT. It is translated as CASSQDSSGATADTQYF.